These 8 T cell receptor beta chains came from one sample sequenced in a study of blood T cell repertoires in COVID-19. Sequenced by immunoSEQ multiplex PCR; TCRdb stores in-frame clones only, minus some. Among about 350,000 clones listed, 75% to 90% were seen once. The sequenced sample was peripheral blood. These receptor sequences come from a woman aged 55-69 years with COVID-19, enrolled during active disease.

This clone was picked up many times. V is TRBV3-1 (or the pseudogene TRBV3-2) and J is TRBJ1-2, with 8 nucleotides matching TRBD1. Germline CDR1 reads LGHDT; CDR2 reads YNNKEL (reference sequence). Trimming removed 0 bases from V and 8 bases from J; junction bases left unmatched: 5. This CDR3 has 14 residues. The CDR3 DNA follows: TGTGCCAGCAGCCAAGATCAGGGGGCGAGAGGCTACACCTTC. Amino acid sequence: CASSQDQGARGYTF.

The rearrangement links TRBV6-5 to TRBJ2-1; 7 nucleotides line up with TRBD2. Germline loops: CDR1 MNHEY, CDR2 SVGAGI. Trimming cost V 7 bases and J 3 bases; bases outside gene matches: 9. The CDR3 has 15 amino acids. CDR3 loop: CASIKAGTYYNEQFF. CDR3 nucleotide sequence: TGTGCCAGCATCAAAGCGGGAACCTACTACAATGAGCAGTTCTTC.

The chain combines TRBV3-1 (or the pseudogene TRBV3-2) with TRBJ2-7; 8 bases line up with TRBD2. CDR3 length equals 14 residues. Germline CDR1 and CDR2: LGHDT and YNNKEL (reference sequence). Trimming took 1 base from V and 7 from J; bases not matched to a gene: 6. CDR3 amino acids: CASSQAWSGGEQYF. In DNA, the CDR3 is TGTGCCAGCAGCCAAGCCTGGAGCGGGGGTGAGCAGTACTTC.

Written as DNA, the CDR3 is TGTGCCAGTATGTCGTTAACAGATACGCAGTATTTT. This gives the protein CASMSLTDTQYF. J is TRBJ2-3 and V is TRBV12-3 or TRBV12-4; D gene ambiguous. The germline V and J ends were trimmed by 9 bases and 3 bases, with 10 bases remaining between them. The CDR3 runs 12 residues.

V and J are TRBV4-3 and TRBJ2-7; weak D call: TRBD1 (6 bases). The length of the CDR3 is 15 residues. Germline V CDR1 and CDR2: LGHNA, YSLEER. The V and J ends lost 0 bases and 3 bases respectively, with 12 bases between them. The CDR3 DNA follows: TGCGCCAGCAGCCAAGATTCCTCCAGGGGCTACGAGCAGTACTTC. It is translated as CASSQDSSRGYEQYF.

The chain recombines TRBV9 with TRBJ2-2; 8 bases line up with TRBD2. Germline loops: CDR1 SGDLS, CDR2 YYNGEE. Trimming at V came to 4 bases and at J to 7 bases, leaving 12 bases not matched to a gene. The CDR3 loop spans 16 amino acids. The CDR3 DNA follows: TGTGCCAGCAGCCCGTCCGGGTTTAGCGGGGTCGGGGAGCTGTTTTTT. This encodes CASSPSGFSGVGELFF.

The chain employs TRBV27 and TRBJ1-6; D gene uncertain. CDR1 and CDR2 (germline): MNHEY, SMNVEV (reference sequence). This CDR3 has 14 residues. Deletions cut 8 bases from V and 8 bases from J, with 16 bases between. CDR3 nucleotide sequence: TGTGCCAGCGCCAGACCGGGGTTCGATTCACCCCTCCACTTT. Amino acids: CASARPGFDSPLHF.

This chain joins TRBV5-4 and TRBJ1-2, with D perhaps TRBD1 (6 bases). The CDR3 is made up of 15 amino acids. Trimming removed 1 base from V and 2 bases from J, with 12 bases in between. Germline CDR1 SGHNT, CDR2 YYREEE (reference sequence). CDR3 in DNA: TGTGCCAGCAGCTTGAGGGGGACGTACAACTATGGCTACACCTTC. Its protein is CASSLRGTYNYGYTF.